The 10 T cell receptor beta chains below were found in one sample sequenced in a study of cytomegalovirus exposure and HLA in healthy donors. PCR was performed using 60 Vbeta and 13 Jbeta primers. Only in-frame clones appear in the TCRdb table, and some are missing; sequencing was by immunoSEQ multiplex PCR. The repertoire includes about 80,000 clones, around 75% of them detected once, and 5.5% to 8.5% sits in the top ten. The sequenced sample was PBMCs. The receptor source for this set is a middle-aged woman in good health and CMV-seronegative.

The chain couples TRBV2 to TRBJ2-7; 8 nucleotides align to TRBD1. Germline loops: CDR1 SNHLY, CDR2 FYNNEI. V was pared by 7 bases and J by 5 bases, with 10 bases of the junction left unmatched. The CDR3 runs 14 residues. The CDR3 loop is CASTPSRGRHEQYF. The CDR3 nucleotides read TGTGCCAGCACCCCAAGCAGGGGGCGGCACGAGCAGTACTTC.

CDR3 sequence: CASSPSGQGHGYTF. CDR3 bases: TGTGCCAGCAGCCCGTCGGGACAGGGGCATGGCTACACCTTC. V and J are TRBV11-2 and TRBJ1-2; 10 bases align to TRBD1. This CDR3 region has 14 residues. From germline, CDR1 is SGHAT and CDR2 FQNNGV. V shed 5 bases, J shed 6 bases, and the junction held 6 bases outside the gene matches.

The chain couples TRBV7-6 to TRBJ2-1, with 10 bases matching TRBD2. Germline V gene data show CDR1 as SGHVS and CDR2 as FNYEAQ. J lost 9 bases, V lost 1 base, and 6 bases had no gene match. The CDR3 totals 15 residues. CDR3 nucleotides: TGTGCCAGCAGCTTAGAGTTAGCGGGAGGAACTGAGCAGTTCTTC. Translated: CASSLELAGGTEQFF.

This chain links TRBV11-2 with TRBJ1-3; D not certain. The CDR3 covers 14 residues. V was pared by 1 base and J by 1 base, with 5 bases between. The germline V gene encodes CDR1 SGHAT and CDR2 FQNNGV. The CDR3 region has the DNA TGTGCCAGCAGCTTAGCGGGGTCTGGAAACACCATATATTTT. Encoded protein: CASSLAGSGNTIYF.

This clone was counted between two and nine times. V usage is TRBV29-1 and J usage is TRBJ1-1, with a tentative D call TRBD1 (5 bases). The CDR3 is 13 amino acids. Trimming pared 3 bases from V and 5 bases from J, leaving 13 bases between. CDR1 SQVTM and CDR2 ANQGSEA come from the germline V gene. CDR3 sequence reads: CSVDGGGETEAFF. The CDR3 DNA follows: TGCAGCGTTGACGGGGGGGGAGAGACTGAAGCTTTCTTT.

V gene TRBV2 combines with J gene TRBJ1-4, with TRBD1 identical over 9 bases. The CDR3 is 14 residues long. Germline V CDR1 and CDR2: SNHLY, FYNNEI. With V trimmed by 8 bases and J by 8 bases, 9 bases remained unmatched. The CDR3 nucleotides are TGTGCCAGCCGGACAGGGGAAGTTGGGGAAAAACTGTTTTTT. Protein product: CASRTGEVGEKLFF.

This chain joins TRBV5-1 and TRBJ2-1; 7 bases are shared with TRBD2. The V and J ends lost 1 base and 6 bases, in that order; junction bases with no gene match: 13. CDR3 length: 17 amino acids. CDR1 and CDR2 (germline): SGHRS, YFSETQ. The CDR3 bases are TGCGCCAGCAGCTTGAGGGTCGGCGGGAGCCTGGGCAATGAGCAGTTCTTC. This encodes CASSLRVGGSLGNEQFF.

This clone showed up just a few times. The J gene is TRBJ2-1, the V gene TRBV19; D not resolved. Trimming removed 3 bases from V and 7 bases from J, with 16 bases in between. The CDR3 is made up of 15 amino acids. CDR1 and CDR2 (germline): LNHDA, SQIVND (reference sequence). The CDR3 DNA reads TGTGCCAGTAGTATCAGTTGGTCCCTCGTTAATGAGCAGTTCTTC. This encodes CASSISWSLVNEQFF.

The rearrangement links TRBV6-1 to TRBJ2-7; 10 bases fit TRBD2. The V gene's germline CDR1 is MNHNS and CDR2 SASEGT. There are 15 residues in the CDR3. V trimming: 3 bases; J trimming: 3 bases; junction bases outside the gene matches: 5. DNA of the CDR3: TGTGCCAGCAGTGATGTAGGGACTAGCGTCTACGAGCAGTACTTC. This codes for CASSDVGTSVYEQYF.

This chain connects TRBV25-1 to TRBJ2-3, with 8 bases identical to TRBD2. This CDR3 is built from 16 residues. Unmatched junction bases numbered 9, after V lost 3 bases and J lost 4 bases. Looked up from germline, CDR1 is MGHDK and CDR2 is SYGVNS. CDR3 DNA sequence: TGTGCCAGCAGTGAGTTCGGACTAGCAGGCGCAGATACGCAGTATTTT. Protein product: CASSEFGLAGADTQYF.